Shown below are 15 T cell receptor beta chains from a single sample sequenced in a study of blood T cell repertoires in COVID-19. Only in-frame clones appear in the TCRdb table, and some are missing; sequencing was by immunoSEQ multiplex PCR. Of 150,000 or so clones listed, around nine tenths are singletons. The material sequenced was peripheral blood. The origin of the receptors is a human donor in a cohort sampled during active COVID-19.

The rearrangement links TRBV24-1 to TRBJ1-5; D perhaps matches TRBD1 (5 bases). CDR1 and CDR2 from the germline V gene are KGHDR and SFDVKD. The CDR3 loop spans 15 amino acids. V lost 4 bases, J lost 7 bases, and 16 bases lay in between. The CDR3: CATSDATGVGQPQHF. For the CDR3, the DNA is TGTGCCACCAGTGACGCAACGGGGGTTGGCCAGCCCCAGCATTTT.

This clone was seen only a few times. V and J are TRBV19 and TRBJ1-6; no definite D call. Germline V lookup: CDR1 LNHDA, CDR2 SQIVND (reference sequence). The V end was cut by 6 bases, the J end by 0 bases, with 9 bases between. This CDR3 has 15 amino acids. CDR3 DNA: TGTGCCAGTAGAGAAACGAGCTCCTATAATTCACCCCTCCACTTT. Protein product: CASRETSSYNSPLHF.

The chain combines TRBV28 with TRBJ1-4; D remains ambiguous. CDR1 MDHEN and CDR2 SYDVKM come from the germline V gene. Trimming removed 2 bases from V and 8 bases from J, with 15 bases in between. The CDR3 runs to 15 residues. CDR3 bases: TGTGCCAGCAGTTTACCGGGAGCGATCAGGGAAAAACTGTTTTTT. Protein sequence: CASSLPGAIREKLFF.

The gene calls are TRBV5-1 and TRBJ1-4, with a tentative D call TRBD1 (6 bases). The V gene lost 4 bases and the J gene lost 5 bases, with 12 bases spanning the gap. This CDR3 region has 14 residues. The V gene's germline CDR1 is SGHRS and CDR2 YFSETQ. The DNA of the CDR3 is TGCGCCAGCAGCAGAACAGGGTTGAATGAAAAACTGTTTTTT. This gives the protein CASSRTGLNEKLFF.

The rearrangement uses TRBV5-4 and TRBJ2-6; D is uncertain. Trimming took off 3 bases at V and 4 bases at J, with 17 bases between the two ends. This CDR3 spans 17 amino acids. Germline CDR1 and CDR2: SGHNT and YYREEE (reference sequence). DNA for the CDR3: TGTGCCAGCAGCTGGAAGACTGGTTTAGGAGGGGCCAACGTCCTGACTTTC. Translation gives CASSWKTGLGGANVLTF.

CDR3 DNA sequence: TGTGCCCGCGGCACGGGGGGGGGACACTACGAGCAGTACTTC. Its translation: CARGTGGGHYEQYF. This chain uses TRBV2 with TRBJ2-7, with 8 nucleotides matching TRBD2. Trimming took 11 bases from V and 3 from J; bases not matched to a gene: 12. This CDR3 is 14 amino acids long. Germline CDR1 reads SNHLY; CDR2 reads FYNNEI.

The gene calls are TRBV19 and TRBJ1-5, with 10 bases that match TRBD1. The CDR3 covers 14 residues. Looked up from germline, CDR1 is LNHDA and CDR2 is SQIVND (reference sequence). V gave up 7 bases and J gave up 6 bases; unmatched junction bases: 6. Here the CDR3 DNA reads TGTGCCAGTACCCGACAGGGGGCGTTTCAGCCCCAGCATTTT. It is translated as CASTRQGAFQPQHF.

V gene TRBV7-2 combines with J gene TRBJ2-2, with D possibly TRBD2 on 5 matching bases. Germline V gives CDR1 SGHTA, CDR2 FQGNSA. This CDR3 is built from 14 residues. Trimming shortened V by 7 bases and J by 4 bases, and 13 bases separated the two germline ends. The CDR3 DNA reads TGTGCCAGCACCCCGGCGGGTCTCACCGGGGAGCTGTTTTTT. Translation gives CASTPAGLTGELFF.

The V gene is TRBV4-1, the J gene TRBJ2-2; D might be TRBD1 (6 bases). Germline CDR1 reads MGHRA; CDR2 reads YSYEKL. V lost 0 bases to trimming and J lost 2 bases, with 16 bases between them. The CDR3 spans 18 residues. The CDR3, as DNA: TGCGCCAGCAGCCAAGATAAGGGGACACATCTTAACACCGGGGAGCTGTTTTTT. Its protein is CASSQDKGTHLNTGELFF.

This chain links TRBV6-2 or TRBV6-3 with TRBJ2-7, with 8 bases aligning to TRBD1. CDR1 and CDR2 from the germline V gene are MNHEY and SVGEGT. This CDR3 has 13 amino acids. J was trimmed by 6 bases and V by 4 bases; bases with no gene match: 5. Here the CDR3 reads CASSWTGWGEQYF. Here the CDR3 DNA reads TGTGCCAGCAGTTGGACAGGGTGGGGCGAGCAGTACTTC.

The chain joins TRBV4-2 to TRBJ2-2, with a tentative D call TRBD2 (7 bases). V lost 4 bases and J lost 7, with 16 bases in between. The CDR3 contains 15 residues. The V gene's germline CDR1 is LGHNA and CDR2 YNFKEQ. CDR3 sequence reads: CASSRSGGADGELFF. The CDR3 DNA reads TGTGCCAGCAGCCGGTCGGGGGGCGCGGACGGGGAGCTGTTTTTT.

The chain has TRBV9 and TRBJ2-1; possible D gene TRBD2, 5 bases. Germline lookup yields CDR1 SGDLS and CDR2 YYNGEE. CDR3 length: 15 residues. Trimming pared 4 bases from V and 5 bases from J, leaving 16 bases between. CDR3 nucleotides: TGTGCCAGCAGCCCGAGGGCGGGTGGGGACAATGAGCAGTTCTTC. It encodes CASSPRAGGDNEQFF.

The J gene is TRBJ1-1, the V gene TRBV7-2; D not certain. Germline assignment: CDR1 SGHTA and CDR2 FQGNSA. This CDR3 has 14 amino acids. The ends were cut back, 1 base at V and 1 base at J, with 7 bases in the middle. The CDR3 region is CASSLDIQNTEAFF. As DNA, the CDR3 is TGTGCCAGCAGCTTAGATATACAGAACACTGAAGCTTTCTTT. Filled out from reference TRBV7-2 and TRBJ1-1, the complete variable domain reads GAGVSQSPSNKVTEKGKDVELRCDPISGHTALYWYRQSLGQGLEFLIYFQGNSAPDKSGLPSDRFSAERTGGSVSTLTIQRTQQEDSAVYLCASSLDIQNTEAFFGQGTRLTVV.

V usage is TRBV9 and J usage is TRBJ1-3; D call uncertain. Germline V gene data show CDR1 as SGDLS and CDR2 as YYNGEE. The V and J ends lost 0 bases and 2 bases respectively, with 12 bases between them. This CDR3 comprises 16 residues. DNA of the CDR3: TGTGCCAGCAGCGTAGGGTCTCCAGGAACTGGAAACACCATATATTTT. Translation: CASSVGSPGTGNTIYF.

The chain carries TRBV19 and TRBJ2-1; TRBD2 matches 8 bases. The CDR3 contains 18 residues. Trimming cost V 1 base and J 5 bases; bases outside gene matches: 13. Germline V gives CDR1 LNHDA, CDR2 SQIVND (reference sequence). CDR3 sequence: CASSIGGRKLAANNEQFF. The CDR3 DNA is TGTGCCAGTAGTATAGGGGGGAGAAAACTAGCGGCCAACAATGAGCAGTTCTTC.